Sequencing of this T cell receptor (beta chain) was carried out in a study of blood T cell repertoires in COVID-19 (dated by TCRdb to about 2020). Broadly, across the study: Samples covering the acute and convalescent phases of COVID-19 were provided by collaborators in the United States, Italy and Spain. The material from the prospective study consisted of cDNA or gDNA derived from T cells, B-cell-depleted T cells, or PBMCs. Subjects who had been exposed to COVID-19, were actively infected with it, or had recovered from it provided the deeply sampled blood TCRbeta repertoires that made up the dataset. The repertoires were released in a freely available public database intended as a resource for research on the immune response to SARS-CoV-2. Samples came from the ongoing ImmuneRACE study (first 160 participants) plus 1,254 subjects from 6 global collaborators. A de-identified subject ID, COVID-19 status, age in years and sex were almost always included in the sample metadata. Where available, HLA class I and class II types were obtained from metadata supplied by the sample provider rather than from assay-based typing.

CDR3 length: 12 amino acids, cysteine to phenylalanine. Left in the record is the CDR3 DNA by itself, 36 bases read in frame from the first base. Trimming takes 3 bases from V and 5 bases from J, and the germline ends sit 11 bases apart. Per the germline V gene (reference sequence), GTSNPN is the CDR1 and SVGIG is the CDR2. Overall results and qualifications from the work: Clinical and demographic metadata were provided uncurated, with the amount varying by source and participant.

TCRbeta CDR3 regions were amplified from genomic DNA using the immunoSEQ Assay, a bias-controlled multiplex PCR. Regarding the original processing steps: Within the assay, amplification of reference gene primers was used to estimate how many nucleated cells each sample contained. To quantify the absolute abundance of each unique TCRbeta CDR3 rearrangement, sequence reads were collapsed and filtered. For each sample, productive Simpson clonality was calculated by taking the square root of Simpson's diversity index across productive rearrangements. TCRdb re-hosts the immuneACCESS table, in-frame sequences only. Its copies lack some clones; in the studies checked, an unresolved V gene accounts for under half of them, and the cause for the rest is not known. The DNA was the basis for D and trimming; V, J and clone size are from that table. Here the sample has 150,000 to 200,000 clones; 85% to 90% occur a single time. Over 7% of the sample comes from the top ten.

Remarks on this clone: The antigen it recognizes is unknown. No base qualities exist here, and no much larger clone lies one base off it.

Collaborating institutions collected whole blood in K2EDTA tubes following their own protocols. For TCRbeta analysis, collaborators shipped samples as frozen whole blood, isolated PBMCs, or DNA extracted from either of those sample types. Sequenced: peripheral blood. The chain couples TRBV30 to TRBJ2-7, and TRBD2 may be the D gene, going by 6 matching bases. This clonotype originated in a woman of 80 years or more in a cohort sampled during active or convalescent COVID-19. This receptor has the CDR3 CAWSPGVHEQYF. The bases read TGTGCCTGGAGCCCGGGGGTCCACGAGCAGTACTTC.